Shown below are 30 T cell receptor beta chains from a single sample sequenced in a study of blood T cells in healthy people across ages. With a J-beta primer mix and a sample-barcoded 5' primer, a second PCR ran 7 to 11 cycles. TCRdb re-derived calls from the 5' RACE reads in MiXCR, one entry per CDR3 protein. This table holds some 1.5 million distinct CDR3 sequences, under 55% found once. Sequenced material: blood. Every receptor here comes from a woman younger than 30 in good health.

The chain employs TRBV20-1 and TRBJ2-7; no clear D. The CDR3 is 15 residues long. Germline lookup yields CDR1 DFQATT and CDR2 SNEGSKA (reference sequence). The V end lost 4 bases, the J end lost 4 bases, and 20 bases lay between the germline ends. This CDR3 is CSANSLKKAIYEQYF. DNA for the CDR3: TGCAGTGCTAACTCTTTGAAGAAGGCCATATACGAGCAGTACTTC.

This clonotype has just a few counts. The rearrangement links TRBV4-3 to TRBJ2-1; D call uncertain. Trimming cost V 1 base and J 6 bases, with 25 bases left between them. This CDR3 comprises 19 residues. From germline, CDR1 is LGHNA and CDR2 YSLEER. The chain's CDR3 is CASSQGILRASAGGNEQFF. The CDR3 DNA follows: TGCGCCAGCAGCCAAGGTATTCTCCGGGCAAGTGCAGGTGGCAATGAGCAGTTCTTC.

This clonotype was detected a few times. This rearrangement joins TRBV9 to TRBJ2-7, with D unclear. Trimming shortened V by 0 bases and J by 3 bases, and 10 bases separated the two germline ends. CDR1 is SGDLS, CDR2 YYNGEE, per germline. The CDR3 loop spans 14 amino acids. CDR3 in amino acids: CASSVGSDGYEQYF. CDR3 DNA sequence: TGTGCCAGCAGCGTAGGCAGCGACGGCTACGAGCAGTACTTC.

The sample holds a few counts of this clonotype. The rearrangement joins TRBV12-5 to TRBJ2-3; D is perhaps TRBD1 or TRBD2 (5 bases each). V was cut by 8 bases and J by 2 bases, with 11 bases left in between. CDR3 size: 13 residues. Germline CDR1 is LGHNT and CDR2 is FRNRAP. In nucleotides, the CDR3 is TGTGCTAGTACCACGGGGACCACAGATACGCAGTATTTT. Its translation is CASTTGTTDTQYF.

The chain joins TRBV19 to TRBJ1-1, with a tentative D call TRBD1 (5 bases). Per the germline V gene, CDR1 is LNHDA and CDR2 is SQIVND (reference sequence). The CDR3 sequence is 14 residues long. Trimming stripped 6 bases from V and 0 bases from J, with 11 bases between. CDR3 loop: CASSRQNMNTEAFF. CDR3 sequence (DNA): TGTGCCAGTAGCAGACAGAACATGAACACTGAAGCTTTCTTT. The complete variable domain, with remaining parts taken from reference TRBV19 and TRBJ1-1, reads DGGITQSPKYLFRKEGQNVTLSCEQNLNHDAMYWYRQDPGQGLRLIYYSQIVNDFQKGDIAEGYSVSREKKESFPLTVTSAQKNPTAFYLCASSRQNMNTEAFFGQGTRLTVV.

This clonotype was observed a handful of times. The CDR3 loop is CASSPQDYSNQPQHF. The CDR3 nucleotides are TGTGCCAGCAGTCCACAGGACTATAGCAATCAGCCCCAGCATTTT. The chain has TRBV6-1 and TRBJ1-5, with a tentative D call TRBD1 (5 bases). The CDR3 contains 15 residues. The V end lost 5 bases, the J end lost 0 bases, and 11 bases lay between the germline ends. Germline CDR1 MNHNS, CDR2 SASEGT.

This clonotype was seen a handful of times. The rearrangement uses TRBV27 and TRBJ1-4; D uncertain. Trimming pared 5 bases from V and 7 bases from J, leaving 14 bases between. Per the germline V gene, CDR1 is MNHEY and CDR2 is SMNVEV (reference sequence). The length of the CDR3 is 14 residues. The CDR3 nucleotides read TGTGCCAGCAGTCCGCGGGGTACGGGTGAAAAACTGTTTTTT. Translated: CASSPRGTGEKLFF. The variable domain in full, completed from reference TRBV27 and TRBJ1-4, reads EAQVTQNPRYLITVTGKKLTVTCSQNMNHEYMSWYRQDPGLGLRQIYYSMNVEVTDKGDVPEGYKVSRKEKRNFPLILESPSPNQTSLYFCASSPRGTGEKLFFGSGTQLSVL.

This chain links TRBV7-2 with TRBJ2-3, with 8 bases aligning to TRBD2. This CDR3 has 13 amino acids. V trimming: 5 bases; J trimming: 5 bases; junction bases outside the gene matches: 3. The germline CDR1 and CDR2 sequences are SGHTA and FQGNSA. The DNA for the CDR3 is TGTGCCAGCAGCATCGGGGGGGGAGATACGCAGTATTTT. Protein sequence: CASSIGGGDTQYF.

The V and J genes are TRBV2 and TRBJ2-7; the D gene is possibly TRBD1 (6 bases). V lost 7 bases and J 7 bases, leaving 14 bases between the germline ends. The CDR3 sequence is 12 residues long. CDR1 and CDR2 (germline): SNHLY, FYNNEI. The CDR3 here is CASIGRGYEQYF. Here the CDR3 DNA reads TGTGCCAGCATCGGCAGGGGCTATGAGCAGTACTTC. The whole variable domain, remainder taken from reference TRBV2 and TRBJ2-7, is EPEVTQTPSHQVTQMGQEVILRCVPISNHLYFYWYRQILGQKVEFLVSFYNNEISEKSEIFDDQFSVERPDGSNFTLKIRSTKLEDSAMYFCASIGRGYEQYFGPGTRLTVT.

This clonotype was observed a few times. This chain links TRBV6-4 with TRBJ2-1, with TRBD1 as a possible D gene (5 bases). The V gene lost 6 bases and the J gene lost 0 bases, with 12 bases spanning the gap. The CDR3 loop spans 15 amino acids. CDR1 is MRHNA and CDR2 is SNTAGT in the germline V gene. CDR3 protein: CASSTGPSSYNEQFF. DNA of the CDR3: TGTGCCAGCAGCACAGGCCCCAGCTCCTACAATGAGCAGTTCTTC.

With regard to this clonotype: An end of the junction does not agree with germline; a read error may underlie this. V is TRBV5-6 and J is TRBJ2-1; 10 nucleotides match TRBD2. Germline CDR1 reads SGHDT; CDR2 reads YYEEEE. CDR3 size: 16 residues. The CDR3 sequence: CANSLGTSVRYNEQFF. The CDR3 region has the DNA TGTGCCAACAGCTTGGGGACTAGCGTGAGGTACAATGAGCAGTTCTTC.

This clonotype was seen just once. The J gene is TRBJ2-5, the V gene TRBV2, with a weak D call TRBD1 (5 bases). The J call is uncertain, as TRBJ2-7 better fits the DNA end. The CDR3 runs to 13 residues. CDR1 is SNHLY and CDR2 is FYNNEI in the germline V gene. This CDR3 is CASTLPGKDEQYF. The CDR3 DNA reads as TGTGCCAGCACCTTACCAGGGAAGGACGAGCAGTACTTC.

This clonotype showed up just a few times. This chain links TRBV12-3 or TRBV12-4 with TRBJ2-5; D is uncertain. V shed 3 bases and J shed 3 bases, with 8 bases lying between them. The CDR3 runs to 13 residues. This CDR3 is CASSFFWEETQYF. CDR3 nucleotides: TGTGCCAGCAGTTTTTTCTGGGAAGAGACCCAGTACTTC.

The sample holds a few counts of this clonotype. The CDR3 coding sequence is TGTGCCAGCAGCCCAGCATACCGGGGTTCCTACAATGAGCAGTTCTTC. Protein product: CASSPAYRGSYNEQFF. The V call is TRBV11-2, the J call TRBJ2-1, with a weak D call TRBD2 (5 bases). The CDR3 totals 16 residues. The germline V gene encodes CDR1 SGHAT and CDR2 FQNNGV. V shed 5 bases and J shed 1 base, with 15 bases lying between them.

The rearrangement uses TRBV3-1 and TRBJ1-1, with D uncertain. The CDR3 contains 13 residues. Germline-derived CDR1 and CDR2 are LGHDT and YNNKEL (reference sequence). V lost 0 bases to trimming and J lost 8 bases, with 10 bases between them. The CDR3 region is CASSQDLGWEAFF. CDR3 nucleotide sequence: TGTGCCAGCAGCCAAGATCTGGGATGGGAAGCTTTCTTT.

The CDR3 DNA is TGTGCCAGCAGTTACTACAGGGGCTCCGGTGAGCAGTACTTC. Translating gives CASSYYRGSGEQYF. The gene calls are TRBV27 and TRBJ2-7, with 7 nucleotides matching TRBD1. V gave up 4 bases and J gave up 7 bases; unmatched junction bases: 10. The germline gives CDR1 MNHEY, CDR2 SMNVEV (reference sequence). The CDR3 totals 14 residues.

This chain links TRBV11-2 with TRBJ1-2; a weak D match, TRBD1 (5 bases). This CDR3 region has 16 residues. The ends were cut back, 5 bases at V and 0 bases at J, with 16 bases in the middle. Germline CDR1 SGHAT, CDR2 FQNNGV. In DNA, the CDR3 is TGTGCCAGCAGCCCTCTATCGGGGACGGCTAACTATGGCTACACCTTC. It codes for CASSPLSGTANYGYTF.

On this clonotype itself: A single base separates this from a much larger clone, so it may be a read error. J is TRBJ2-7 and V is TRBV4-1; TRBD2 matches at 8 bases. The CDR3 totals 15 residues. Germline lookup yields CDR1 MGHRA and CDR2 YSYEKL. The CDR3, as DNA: TGCGCCAACAGCCAAGGCGGGGGGCACTACAATGAGCAGTACTTC. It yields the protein CANSQGGGHYNEQYF.

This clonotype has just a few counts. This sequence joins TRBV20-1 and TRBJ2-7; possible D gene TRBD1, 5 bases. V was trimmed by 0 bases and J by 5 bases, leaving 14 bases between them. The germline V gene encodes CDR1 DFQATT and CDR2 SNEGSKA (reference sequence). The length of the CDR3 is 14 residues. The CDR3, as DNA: TGCAGTGCTAGAGATCCGCACAGGTTCGACGAGCAGTACTTC. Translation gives CSARDPHRFDEQYF.

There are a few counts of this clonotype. CDR3 in DNA: TGCGCCAGCAGCCAAGATCGTCTGAACGGGGAGCAGTACTTC. Protein product: CASSQDRLNGEQYF. This chain joins TRBV4-3 and TRBJ2-7; D not certain. CDR1 and CDR2 (germline): LGHNA, YSLEER. This CDR3 has 14 residues. Trimming removed 0 bases at V and 7 bases at J, with 13 bases between.

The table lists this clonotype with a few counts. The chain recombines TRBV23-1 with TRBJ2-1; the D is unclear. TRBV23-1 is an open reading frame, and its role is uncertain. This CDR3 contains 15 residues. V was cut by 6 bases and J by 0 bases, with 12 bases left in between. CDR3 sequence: CASSPPHSSYNEQFF. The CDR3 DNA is TGCGCCAGCAGCCCTCCCCACAGCTCCTACAATGAGCAGTTCTTC.

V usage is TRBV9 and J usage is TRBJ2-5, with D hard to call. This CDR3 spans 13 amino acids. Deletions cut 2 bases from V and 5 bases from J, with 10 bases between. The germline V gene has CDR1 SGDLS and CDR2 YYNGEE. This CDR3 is CASSVLGRETQYF. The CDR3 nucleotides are TGTGCCAGCAGCGTTTTAGGGCGGGAGACCCAGTACTTC. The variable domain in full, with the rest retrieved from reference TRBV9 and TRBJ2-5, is DSGVTQTPKHLITATGQRVTLRCSPRSGDLSVYWYQQSLDQGLQFLIQYYNGEERAKGNILERFSAQQFPDLHSELNLSSLELGDSALYFCASSVLGRETQYFGPGTRLLVL.

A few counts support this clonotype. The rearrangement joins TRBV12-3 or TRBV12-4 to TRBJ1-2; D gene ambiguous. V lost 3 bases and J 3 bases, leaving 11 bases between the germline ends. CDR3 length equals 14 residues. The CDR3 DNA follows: TGTGCCAGCAGTTTCGACGGAGTATACTATGGCTACACCTTC. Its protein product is CASSFDGVYYGYTF.

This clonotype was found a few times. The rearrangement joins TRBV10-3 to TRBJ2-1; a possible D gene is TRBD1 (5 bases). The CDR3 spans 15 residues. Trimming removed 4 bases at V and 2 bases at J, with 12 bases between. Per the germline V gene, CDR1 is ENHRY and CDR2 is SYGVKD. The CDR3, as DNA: TGTGCCATCAGTGCGGACATAGTCACCTACAATGAGCAGTTCTTC. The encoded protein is CAISADIVTYNEQFF.

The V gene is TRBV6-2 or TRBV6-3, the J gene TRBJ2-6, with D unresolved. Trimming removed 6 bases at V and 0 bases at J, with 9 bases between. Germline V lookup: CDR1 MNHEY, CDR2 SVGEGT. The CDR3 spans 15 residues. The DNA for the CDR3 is TGTGCCAGCAGACACCCTACCTCTGGGGCCAACGTCCTGACTTTC. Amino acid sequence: CASRHPTSGANVLTF.

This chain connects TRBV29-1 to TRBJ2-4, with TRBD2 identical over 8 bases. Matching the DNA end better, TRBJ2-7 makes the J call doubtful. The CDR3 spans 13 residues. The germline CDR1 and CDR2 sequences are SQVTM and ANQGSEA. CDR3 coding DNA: TGCAGCGCCGCAAGCGGGAGTCCCTACGAGCAGTACTTC. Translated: CSAASGSPYEQYF.

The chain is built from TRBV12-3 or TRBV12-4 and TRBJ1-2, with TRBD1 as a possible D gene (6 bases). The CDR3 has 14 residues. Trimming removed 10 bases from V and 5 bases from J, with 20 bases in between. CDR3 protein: CATDIYMGAYGYTF. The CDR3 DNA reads TGTGCCACCGACATCTACATGGGGGCTTATGGCTACACCTTC.

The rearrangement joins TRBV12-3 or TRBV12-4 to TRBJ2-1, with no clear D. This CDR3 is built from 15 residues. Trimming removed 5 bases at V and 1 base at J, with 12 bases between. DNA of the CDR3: TGTGCCAGCAGTCAATCCGTCAGATCCTACAATGAGCAGTTCTTC. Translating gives CASSQSVRSYNEQFF.

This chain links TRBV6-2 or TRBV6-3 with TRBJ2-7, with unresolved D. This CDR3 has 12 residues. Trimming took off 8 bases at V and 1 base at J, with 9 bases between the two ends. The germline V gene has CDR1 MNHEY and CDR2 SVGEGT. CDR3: CASLSDSYEQYF. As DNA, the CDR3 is TGTGCCAGCCTCAGCGATTCCTACGAGCAGTACTTC.

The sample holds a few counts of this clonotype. CDR3 sequence: CSARDPMDRGQRGYTF. The CDR3 DNA is TGCAGTGCTAGAGACCCAATGGACAGGGGCCAAAGGGGCTACACCTTC. The V gene is TRBV20-1, the J gene TRBJ1-2, with 9 nucleotides matching TRBD1. The junction had 13 bases not matched to a gene; V was cut back by 0 bases and J by 8 bases. From germline, CDR1 is DFQATT and CDR2 SNEGSKA (reference sequence). CDR3 length equals 16 residues.